These 28 T cell receptor beta chains were sequenced from one sample in a study of CD8+ T cells in alopecia areata. Extraction and reverse transcription of RNA yielded cDNA as the sequencing template. TCRdb keeps only in-frame clones here, not all; method: immunoSEQ multiplex PCR. The repertoire has approximately 180,000 clones, about 60% of them found once; the top ten carry roughly 14%. The sequencing used CD4+ T cells sorted from blood, collected at week 0. The receptors stem from a human donor with alopecia areata.

V gene TRBV9 combines with J gene TRBJ1-1, with D possibly being TRBD1 (5 bases). From germline, CDR1 is SGDLS and CDR2 YYNGEE. The CDR3 contains 16 residues. The ends were cut back, 0 bases at V and 3 bases at J, with 15 bases in the middle. The CDR3 region has the DNA TGTGCCAGCAGCGTAGGAGTTGGGGCAGCGTACACTGAAGCTTTCTTT. Its protein product is CASSVGVGAAYTEAFF.

This clone was observed a handful of times. The chain has TRBV6-6 and TRBJ2-3, with a possible D match to TRBD2 (5 bases). This CDR3 has 13 residues. With 4 bases removed from V and 8 bases from J, the gap between germline ends came to 13 bases. Germline V gene data show CDR1 as MNHNY and CDR2 as SVGAGI (reference sequence). CDR3 region: CASSSGSPSTQYF. The CDR3 DNA is TGTGCCAGCAGTTCTGGGAGCCCTAGTACGCAGTATTTT.

The genes are TRBV6-5 and TRBJ2-7; TRBD2 matches 7 bases. The ends lost 7 bases at V and 7 bases at J; junction bases unmatched: 10. Per the germline V gene, CDR1 is MNHEY and CDR2 is SVGAGI. The CDR3 sequence is 13 residues long. The CDR3 bases are TGTGCCAGCACCCCACGGGGGGAGGGGGAGCAGTACTTC. Protein product: CASTPRGEGEQYF.

This clone was seen a handful of times. V gene TRBV11-2 combines with J gene TRBJ2-7, with 8 bases lining up with TRBD2. In germline, CDR1 is SGHAT, CDR2 FQNNGV. The CDR3 loop spans 16 amino acids. The trim removed 5 bases at V and 0 bases at J, leaving 9 bases unmatched. The CDR3 bases are TGTGCCAGCAGCATTCTTATGCGGGGGGCCTCCTACGAGCAGTACTTC. As protein: CASSILMRGASYEQYF.

The chain combines TRBV2 with TRBJ1-2; D call uncertain. Germline V gene sequence: CDR1 SNHLY, CDR2 FYNNEI. V gave up 3 bases and J gave up 4 bases, with 6 bases separating them. CDR3 length equals 12 residues. Here the CDR3 reads CASSESVYGYTF. The CDR3 region has the DNA TGTGCCAGCAGTGAGTCTGTCTATGGCTACACCTTC.

The rearrangement uses TRBV29-1 and TRBJ1-2; no clear D gene. Trimming stripped 7 bases from V and 4 bases from J, with 10 bases between. The CDR3 loop spans 11 amino acids. Per germline, CDR1 SQVTM and CDR2 ANQGSEA. The CDR3 here is CSASDGYGYTF. The CDR3 DNA is TGCAGCGCGTCGGACGGCTATGGCTACACCTTC.

The V call is TRBV29-1, the J call TRBJ1-4; TRBD1 might be the D (6 bases). V was shortened by 3 bases and J by 2 bases, with 13 bases between the two germline ends. CDR3 length: 15 residues. CDR1 SQVTM and CDR2 ANQGSEA come from the germline V gene. CDR3 DNA sequence: TGCAGCGTTGATAGTGGGCAGGGGACTAATGAAAAACTGTTTTTT. This encodes CSVDSGQGTNEKLFF.

The CDR3 DNA reads TGTGCCAGCAGCCTGACAGCCGCGGGGACCCAGTACTTC. Translation: CASSLTAAGTQYF. The rearrangement joins TRBV27 to TRBJ2-5; the D gene could be TRBD1 or TRBD2 (5 bases each). CDR1 MNHEY and CDR2 SMNVEV come from the germline V gene (reference sequence). The CDR3 has 13 amino acids. The germline V and J ends were trimmed by 6 bases and 7 bases, with 15 bases remaining between them.

The chain has TRBV29-1 and TRBJ2-7; TRBD1 aligns across 7 bases. This CDR3 has 14 amino acids. Germline CDR1 reads SQVTM; CDR2 reads ANQGSEA. The J segment lost 1 base and the V segment lost 0 bases, leaving 3 bases of the junction unmatched. CDR3: CSVEDPGQSYEQYF. As DNA, the CDR3 is TGCAGCGTTGAAGATCCGGGACAGTCCTACGAGCAGTACTTC.

The DNA for the CDR3 is TGTGCCTGGGTTAGTGGAAGGGGATTCTCGAGCGAGACCCAGTACTTC. Encoded protein: CAWVSGRGFSSETQYF. V and J are TRBV30 and TRBJ2-5; a weak D match, TRBD1 (5 bases). This CDR3 contains 16 residues. The V and J ends lost 5 bases and 5 bases respectively, with 24 bases between them. Per germline, CDR1 GTSNPN and CDR2 SVGIG (reference sequence).

The CDR3 sequence: CASSSTSEQYF. CDR3 sequence (DNA): TGTGCCAGCAGCTCAACGTCGGAGCAGTACTTC. The chain employs TRBV7-8 and TRBJ2-7, with D unclear. Germline V gives CDR1 SGHVS, CDR2 FQNEAQ. Trimming removed 4 bases at V and 7 bases at J, with 8 bases between. The CDR3 contains 11 residues.

On this clone itself: The same CDR3 is also encoded by other DNA sequences in this sample. The chain has TRBV2 and TRBJ1-5; D unclear. Germline V gene data show CDR1 as SNHLY and CDR2 as FYNNEI. CDR3 length: 13 amino acids. Trimming removed 4 bases at V and 1 base at J, with 5 bases between. CDR3 protein: CASSVDSNQPQHF. DNA for the CDR3: TGTGCCAGCAGTGTGGACAGCAATCAGCCCCAGCATTTT. The full variable domain, rest sourced from reference TRBV2 and TRBJ1-5, is EPEVTQTPSHQVTQMGQEVILRCVPISNHLYFYWYRQILGQKVEFLVSFYNNEISEKSEIFDDQFSVERPDGSNFTLKIRSTKLEDSAMYFCASSVDSNQPQHFGDGTRLSIL.

The chain uses TRBV29-1 and TRBJ2-5; perhaps TRBD2 as D (5 bases). V was cut by 7 bases and J by 0 bases, with 12 bases left in between. This CDR3 is built from 13 residues. CDR1 is SQVTM and CDR2 is ANQGSEA in the germline V gene. The CDR3 nucleotides are TGCAGCGCGGGATACCAGTACCAAGAGACCCAGTACTTC. Translating gives CSAGYQYQETQYF.

The rearrangement joins TRBV19 to TRBJ1-1; D not certain. Germline V gene lookup returns CDR1 LNHDA and CDR2 SQIVND (reference sequence). V was trimmed by 5 bases and J by 2 bases, leaving 15 bases between them. The CDR3 has 15 amino acids. CDR3 sequence (DNA): TGTGCCAGTAGTGGTTCGTCGGTTCTCAACACTGAAGCTTTCTTT. This codes for CASSGSSVLNTEAFF.

J is TRBJ2-1 and V is TRBV2; D uncertain. The CDR3 is 13 amino acids. Trimming took off 7 bases at V and 7 bases at J, with 14 bases between the two ends. Germline CDR1 SNHLY, CDR2 FYNNEI. CDR3 sequence (DNA): TGTGCCAGCACCGTGGATGGCCTGAATGAGCAGTTCTTC. Its protein is CASTVDGLNEQFF.

The V and J genes are TRBV10-3 and TRBJ1-2; 7 nucleotides agree with TRBD1. The germline CDR1 and CDR2 sequences are ENHRY and SYGVKD. V lost 11 bases to trimming and J lost 3 bases; unmatched junction nucleotides: 6. The CDR3 length is 12 residues. The CDR3 sequence: CASRGTDYGYTF. The CDR3 DNA is TGTGCCTCTCGGGGGACAGACTATGGCTACACCTTC.

About this clone itself: The sample carries other DNA sequences with the same CDR3. The chain has TRBV29-1 and TRBJ1-2, with a weak D call TRBD1 (5 bases). Looked up from germline, CDR1 is SQVTM and CDR2 is ANQGSEA. This CDR3 has 12 amino acids. V was cut by 4 bases and J by 4 bases, with 10 bases left in between. The CDR3 is CSVAGLSYGYTF. The CDR3 DNA is TGCAGCGTTGCGGGACTATCCTATGGCTACACCTTC.

This clone has more than one count but fewer than ten. This chain links TRBV29-1 with TRBJ2-7; TRBD1 aligns across 11 bases. CDR1 and CDR2 from the germline V gene are SQVTM and ANQGSEA. This CDR3 comprises 14 residues. With V trimmed by 4 bases and J by 1 base, 3 bases remained unmatched. The CDR3 is CSVVGQGGSYEQYF. The CDR3 DNA reads TGCAGCGTTGTGGGACAGGGGGGATCCTACGAGCAGTACTTC.

This chain uses TRBV6-6 with TRBJ1-2; 7 bases map to TRBD1. Germline V lookup: CDR1 MNHNY, CDR2 SVGAGI (reference sequence). CDR3 length: 13 residues. The trim removed 5 bases at V and 8 bases at J, leaving 8 bases unmatched. The CDR3 sequence is CASSATGWIGYTF. In nucleotides, the CDR3 is TGTGCCAGCAGTGCGACAGGGTGGATAGGCTACACCTTC.

The J gene is TRBJ1-2, the V gene TRBV18; D uncertain. Looked up from germline, CDR1 is KGHSH and CDR2 is LQKENI. The CDR3 is made up of 13 amino acids. Trimming shortened V by 3 bases and J by 8 bases, and 13 bases separated the two germline ends. The CDR3 sequence is CASSPAWAEGYTF. As DNA, the CDR3 is TGTGCCAGCTCACCGGCCTGGGCTGAAGGCTACACCTTC. Using reference TRBV18 and TRBJ1-2 for the parts outside the CDR3, the full variable domain is NAGVMQNPRHLVRRRGQEARLRCSPMKGHSHVYWYRQLPEEGLKFMVYLQKENIIDESGMPKERFSAEFPKEGPSILRIQQVVRGDSAAYFCASSPAWAEGYTFGSGTRLTVV.

The chain uses TRBV4-2 and TRBJ1-1; weak D call: TRBD1 (5 bases). V lost 2 bases to trimming and J lost 2 bases, with 18 bases between them. CDR1 LGHNA and CDR2 YNFKEQ come from the germline V gene. The CDR3 loop spans 17 amino acids. CDR3 amino acids: CASSQYQMTRGNTEAFF. Here the CDR3 DNA reads TGTGCCAGCAGCCAATACCAGATGACAAGGGGAAACACTGAAGCTTTCTTT.

This clone was counted between two and nine times. The chain joins TRBV30 to TRBJ1-6, with TRBD1 matching 7 bases. J was trimmed by 0 bases and V by 3 bases; bases with no gene match: 8. From germline, CDR1 is GTSNPN and CDR2 SVGIG (reference sequence). The CDR3 length is 17 residues. Here the CDR3 DNA reads TGTGCCTGGAGGAGGACAGGAGAGAGCTCCTATAATTCACCCCTCCACTTT. Amino acids: CAWRRTGESSYNSPLHF.

This chain uses TRBV29-1 with TRBJ2-5; tentative D call: TRBD1 (6 bases). The germline CDR1 and CDR2 sequences are SQVTM and ANQGSEA. V was cut by 4 bases and J by 5 bases, with 11 bases left in between. The CDR3 is made up of 12 amino acids. Written as DNA, the CDR3 is TGCAGCGTTGGGATGAGGGGGGAGACCCAGTACTTC. Residues: CSVGMRGETQYF.

The gene calls are TRBV29-1 and TRBJ1-5; D unresolved. Germline-derived CDR1 and CDR2 are SQVTM and ANQGSEA. This CDR3 region has 13 residues. V gave up 0 bases and J gave up 3 bases, with 6 bases separating them. The CDR3 loop reads CSVEDNANQPQHF. DNA of the CDR3: TGCAGCGTTGAAGATAACGCCAATCAGCCCCAGCATTTT.

V and J are TRBV27 and TRBJ1-2; TRBD1 is a possible D gene (5 bases). The germline V gene encodes CDR1 MNHEY and CDR2 SMNVEV (reference sequence). This CDR3 has 12 residues. Trimming removed 3 bases from V and 8 bases from J, with 10 bases in between. The CDR3 loop reads CASSLAGAGYTF. DNA for the CDR3: TGTGCCAGCAGTTTGGCCGGGGCCGGCTACACCTTC.

This CDR3 is CASSQIWSNQPQHF. The DNA of the CDR3 is TGCGCCAGCAGTCAAATCTGGAGCAATCAGCCCCAGCATTTT. The chain employs TRBV23-1 and TRBJ1-5; D is ambiguous. TRBV23-1 is given ORF status, its function remaining uncertain. With 2 bases removed from V and 1 base from J, the gap between germline ends came to 6 bases. There are 14 residues in the CDR3.

This clone showed up just once. The chain combines TRBV25-1 with TRBJ1-6; TRBD1 might be the D (5 bases). V lost 3 bases to trimming and J lost 6 bases, with 9 bases between them. The CDR3 totals 14 residues. Germline lookup yields CDR1 MGHDK and CDR2 SYGVNS. CDR3 loop: CASSEGVGNSPLHF. CDR3 sequence (DNA): TGTGCCAGCAGTGAGGGGGTTGGTAATTCACCCCTCCACTTT.

V is TRBV29-1 and J is TRBJ1-2; TRBD1 matches 7 bases. This CDR3 spans 12 amino acids. CDR1 and CDR2 (germline): SQVTM, ANQGSEA. V trimming: 1 base; J trimming: 6 bases; junction bases outside the gene matches: 2. The CDR3 loop reads CSVEGGGNGYTF. In DNA form, the CDR3 reads TGCAGCGTTGAAGGAGGGGGCAATGGCTACACCTTC.